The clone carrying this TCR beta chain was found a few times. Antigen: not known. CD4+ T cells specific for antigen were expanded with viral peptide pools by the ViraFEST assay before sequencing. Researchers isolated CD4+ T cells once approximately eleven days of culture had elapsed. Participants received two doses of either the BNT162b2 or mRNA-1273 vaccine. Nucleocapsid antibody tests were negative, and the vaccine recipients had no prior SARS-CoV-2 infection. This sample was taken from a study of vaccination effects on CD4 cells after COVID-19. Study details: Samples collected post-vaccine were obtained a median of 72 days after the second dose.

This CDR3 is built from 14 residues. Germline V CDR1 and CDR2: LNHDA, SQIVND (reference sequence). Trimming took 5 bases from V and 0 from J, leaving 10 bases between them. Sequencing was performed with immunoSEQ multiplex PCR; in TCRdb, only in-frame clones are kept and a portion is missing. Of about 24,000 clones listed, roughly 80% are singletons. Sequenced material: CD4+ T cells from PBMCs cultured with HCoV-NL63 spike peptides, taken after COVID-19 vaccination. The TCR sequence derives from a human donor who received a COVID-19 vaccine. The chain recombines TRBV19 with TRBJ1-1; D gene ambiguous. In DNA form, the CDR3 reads TGTGCCAGTAGTTGGGAGGGAGTGAACACTGAAGCTTTCTTT. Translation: CASSWEGVNTEAFF.